What follows describes a single T cell receptor (beta chain). The antigen this receptor binds is unknown. No base-level quality is on record; no much larger clone is a single base apart. Including cysteine and phenylalanine, the CDR3 has 13 amino acids. Of the read, only the CDR3 DNA is kept; its 39 bases are in frame from base 1. Looking up the germline V gene yields CDR1 SNHLY and CDR2 FYNNEI. Trimming costs V 6 bases and J 5 bases, and their ends lie 13 bases apart. TCRbeta CDR3 regions were amplified from genomic DNA using the immunoSEQ Assay, a bias-controlled multiplex PCR. The original methods were these. The number of nucleated cells in each sample was estimated from the amplification of reference gene primers within the assay. To quantify the absolute abundance of each unique TCRbeta CDR3 rearrangement, sequence reads were collapsed and filtered. For each sample, productive Simpson clonality was calculated as the square root of Simpson's diversity index over productive rearrangements. Drawn from immuneACCESS, this table holds only the in-frame rearrangements with V and J called that TCRdb kept. Clones are partly lost; checked studies trace under half to an unresolved V gene and leave the rest unexplained. V and J calls and clone size are those listed in that table; D and trimming were worked out from the DNA. This sample holds 200,000 to 250,000 clones; about 90% were observed only once. Less than 14% of the sample is held by the ten biggest clonotypes.

In the prospective study, participants were about 18 to 90 years old, resided in approximately 22 geographic areas of the United States, and were enrolled through a virtual design. To assign participants to cohorts, the prospective study relied on clinical history that participants themselves reported in a screening survey and a study questionnaire. For ImmuneRACE Cohort 3, a participant was defined as recovered based on two consecutive negative NP/OP PCR tests, clearance by a healthcare professional, or resolution of symptoms. In the prospective study, mobile phlebotomists collected whole blood, serum and a nasopharyngeal or oropharyngeal swab from each participant. Additional blood draws and questionnaires over an approximately 2-month period could optionally be provided by prospective study participants. Before DNA extraction, prospective study blood samples were shipped either frozen or at room temperature.

The sample comes from a study of blood T cell repertoires in COVID-19 (dated by TCRdb to about 2020). Notes on the research overall: The collaborator samples originated in the United States, Italy and Spain and spanned the acute and convalescent phases of COVID-19. Samples were obtained from the ongoing ImmuneRACE study (first 160 participants) and from some 1,200 subjects provided by 6 global collaborators. Where available, HLA class I and class II types were obtained from metadata supplied by the sample provider rather than from assay-based typing. The prospective study material was composed of cDNA or gDNA derived from T cells, B-cell-depleted T cells, or PBMCs. Nearly every sample came with metadata listing a de-identified subject ID, COVID-19 status, age in years and sex. The dataset comprised deeply sampled blood TCRbeta repertoires from subjects exposed to, actively infected with, or recovered from COVID-19. A freely available public database, intended as a resource for researchers studying the immune response to SARS-CoV-2, is where the repertoires were released.

What the work shows at the level of the full study, not this receptor alone: The quantity of clinical and demographic metadata differed by source and by participant and was supplied without curation.

The TCR sequence derives from a man aged 30-40 years who had recovered from COVID-19. The receptor chain draws on TRBV2 and TRBJ1-2; a tentative D call is TRBD1 (6 bases match). The specimen sequenced was PBMCs or T cells enriched from blood (not recorded which). The base sequence is TGTGCCAGCAGGGGGACAAATGCTTATGGCTACACCTTC. Translated, this gives CASRGTNAYGYTF.